This T cell receptor (beta chain) appears in the sequencing data of a study of CD8 T cells in Susac syndrome. After extraction with the RNeasy kit, roughly 0.5 to 1 ug of the RNA was reverse transcribed using random hexamers. Each CDR3 protein is one row after TCRdb ran MiXCR on the immunoSEQ multiplex PCR reads. In the table there are 250,000 to 300,000 distinct CDR3 sequences, about 85% of which are singletons. From blood CD8+ and CD4+ T cells, TCR beta sequences were generated. Sequenced: CD8+ T cells from PBMCs. The sequence was collected from a human donor with multiple sclerosis.

The CDR3 DNA follows: TGTGCCAGCAGTTCGACCTGGACTAGTTTAGCCAAAAACATTCAGTACTTC. Translated: CASSSTWTSLAKNIQYF. The V gene is TRBV27, the J gene TRBJ2-4, with 7 bases fitting TRBD2. Germline-derived CDR1 and CDR2 are MNHEY and SMNVEV (reference sequence). After removal of 4 bases from V and 0 bases from J, the junction contained 9 bases not matched to a gene. This CDR3 comprises 17 residues.